This T cell receptor beta chain appears in the sequencing data of a study of early T cells in non-severe SARS-CoV-2 infection. The study, taken as a whole, reports: Reliance on VDJdb matching favored anti-spike CD8 responses; private and CD4 specificities were missed.

As to this clonotype: The antigen remains undetermined.

This CDR3 has 16 amino acids. Germline-derived CDR1 and CDR2 are SGHAT and FQNNGV. With 0 bases removed from V and 2 bases from J, the gap between germline ends came to 13 bases. Unique molecular identifiers were attached to individual cDNA molecules. In TCRdb, the 5' RACE reads were re-called with MiXCR into one record per CDR3 protein. The table lists around 53,000 distinct CDR3 sequences, around 11% of them singletons. The source is an adult who was a healthcare worker with PCR-confirmed SARS-CoV-2 infection or an uninfected control (not recorded which). V gene TRBV11-2 combines with J gene TRBJ1-1; D might be TRBD1 (5 bases). What was sequenced was whole blood. CDR3 protein: CASSLDRWTPNTEAFF. As DNA, the CDR3 is TGTGCCAGCAGCTTAGATCGGTGGACACCTAACACTGAAGCTTTCTTT. The variable domain in full, completed from reference TRBV11-2 and TRBJ1-1, reads EAGVAQSPRYKIIEKRQSVAFWCNPISGHATLYWYQQILGQGPKLLIQFQNNGVVDDSQLPKDRFSAERLKGVDSTLKIQPAKLEDSAVYLCASSLDRWTPNTEAFFGQGTRLTVV.